One and the same sample provided the 3 T cell receptor beta chains below, sequenced in a study of blood T cell repertoires in COVID-19. Method: immunoSEQ multiplex PCR; TCRdb's copy keeps in-frame clones and lacks some. The sample lists about 100,000 clones; roughly 87% were seen once. The material sequenced was peripheral blood. All receptors derive from a man aged 25 to 45 in a cohort sampled during active COVID-19.

This rearrangement joins TRBV6-5 to TRBJ1-1; 8 nucleotides align to TRBD1. Trimming at V came to 6 bases and at J to 2 bases, leaving 2 bases not matched to a gene. CDR3 length equals 13 residues. Germline loops: CDR1 MNHEY, CDR2 SVGAGI. CDR3 region: CASSPGGNTEAFF. CDR3 nucleotides: TGTGCCAGCAGCCCAGGGGGCAACACTGAAGCTTTCTTT.

The chain joins TRBV10-3 to TRBJ2-7, with 7 nucleotides matching TRBD1. Germline V lookup: CDR1 ENHRY, CDR2 SYGVKD. Trimming at V came to 2 bases and at J to 7 bases, leaving 5 bases not matched to a gene. The CDR3 spans 13 residues. In nucleotides, the CDR3 is TGTGCCATCAGTGAGGGCAGGGGGAGAGAGCAGTACTTC. It encodes CAISEGRGREQYF.

This clone was seen a single time. The gene calls are TRBV6-2 or TRBV6-3 and TRBJ2-7; D unresolved. The CDR3 has 14 amino acids. Germline loops: CDR1 MNHEY, CDR2 SVGEGT. V was cut by 4 bases and J by 3 bases, with 13 bases left in between. For the CDR3, the DNA is TGTGCCAGCAGTTCCCCCCCCGTCCTCTACGAGCAGTACTTC. This codes for CASSSPPVLYEQYF.